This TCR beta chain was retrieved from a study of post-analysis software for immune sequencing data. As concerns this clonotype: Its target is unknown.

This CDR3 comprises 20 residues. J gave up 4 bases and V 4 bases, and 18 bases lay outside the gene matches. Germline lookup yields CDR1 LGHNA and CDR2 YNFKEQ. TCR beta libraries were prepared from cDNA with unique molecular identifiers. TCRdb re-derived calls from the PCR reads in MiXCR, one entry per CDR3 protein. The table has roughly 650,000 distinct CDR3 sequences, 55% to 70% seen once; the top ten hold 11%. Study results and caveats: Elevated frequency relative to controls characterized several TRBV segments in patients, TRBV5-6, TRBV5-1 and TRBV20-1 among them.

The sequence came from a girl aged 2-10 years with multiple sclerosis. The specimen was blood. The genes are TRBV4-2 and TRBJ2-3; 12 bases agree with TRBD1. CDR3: CASSPVLGQGASLFPDTQYF. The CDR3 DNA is TGTGCCAGCAGCCCAGTCCTGGGACAGGGGGCTAGTCTTTTTCCAGATACGCAGTATTTT.